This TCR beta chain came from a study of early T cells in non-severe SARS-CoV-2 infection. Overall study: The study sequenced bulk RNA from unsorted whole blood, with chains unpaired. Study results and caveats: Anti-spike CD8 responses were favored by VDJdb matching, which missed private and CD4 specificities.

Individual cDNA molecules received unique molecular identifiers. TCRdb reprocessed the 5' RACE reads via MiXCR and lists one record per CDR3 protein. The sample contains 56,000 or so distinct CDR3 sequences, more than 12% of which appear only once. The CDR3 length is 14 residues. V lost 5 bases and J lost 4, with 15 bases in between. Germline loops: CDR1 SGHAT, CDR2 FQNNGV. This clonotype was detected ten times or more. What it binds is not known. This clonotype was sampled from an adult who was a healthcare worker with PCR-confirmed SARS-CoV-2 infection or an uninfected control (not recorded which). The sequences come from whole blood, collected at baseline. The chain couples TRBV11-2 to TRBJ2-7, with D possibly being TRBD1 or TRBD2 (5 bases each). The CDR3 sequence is CASSTWDRTYEQYF. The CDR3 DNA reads TGTGCCAGCAGCACTTGGGACCGGACGTACGAGCAGTACTTC.